This note documents a single T cell receptor beta chain sequence. Antigen: not known. The data originate from a study of cytomegalovirus exposure and HLA in healthy donors. About the study: As an earlier analysis found, around 190 million T cells yielded 95 million to 130 million unique TCR beta sequences. Of several hundred genotyped donors, roughly 81% grouped in the Caucasian-associated ancestry cluster. Regarding the study as a whole: Most of the TCR beta V segments (in an earlier analysis) were productive either about 87% or about 30% of the time. An ancestry cluster, one associated with Asian ancestry, reportedly showed fewer N-insertions than the 666-donor mean in a later analysis.

The PCR ran on 60 Vbeta and 13 Jbeta primers. The repertoire was sequenced with immunoSEQ multiplex PCR; TCRdb's copy has only in-frame clones and lacks some. The table shows more than 150,000 clones, with roughly 75% occurring only once. Per the germline V gene, CDR1 is SGHRS and CDR2 is YFSETQ. The V end was cut by 0 bases, the J end by 2 bases, with 11 bases between. This CDR3 comprises 15 residues. The specimen sequenced was PBMCs. The source of this sequence is a woman under 40 in good health and CMV-seronegative. J is TRBJ2-5 and V is TRBV5-1, with a tentative D call TRBD2 (5 bases). The chain's CDR3 is CASSLGEGGQETQYF. CDR3 sequence (DNA): TGCGCCAGCAGCTTGGGGGAAGGAGGTCAAGAGACCCAGTACTTC.